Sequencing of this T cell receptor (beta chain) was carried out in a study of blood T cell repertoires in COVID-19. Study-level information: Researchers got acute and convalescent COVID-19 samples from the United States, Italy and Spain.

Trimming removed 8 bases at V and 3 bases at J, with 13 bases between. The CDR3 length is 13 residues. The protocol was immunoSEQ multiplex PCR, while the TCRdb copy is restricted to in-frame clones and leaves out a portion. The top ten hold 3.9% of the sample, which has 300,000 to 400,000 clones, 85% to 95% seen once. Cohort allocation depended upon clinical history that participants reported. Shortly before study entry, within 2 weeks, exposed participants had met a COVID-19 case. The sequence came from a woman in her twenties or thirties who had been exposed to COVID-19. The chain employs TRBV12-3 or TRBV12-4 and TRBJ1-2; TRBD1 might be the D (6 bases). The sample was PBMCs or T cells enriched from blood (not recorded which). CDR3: CASGEQGHYGYTF. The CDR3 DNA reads TGTGCCAGCGGGGAGCAGGGGCACTATGGCTACACCTTC.